A single sample gave rise to the 14 T cell receptor beta chains below, sequenced in a study of blood T cells in healthy people across ages. Primers used in a second PCR of about 7 to 12 cycles were a sample-barcoded 5' primer and a J-beta primer mix. TCRdb passed the 5' RACE reads through MiXCR, listing each CDR3 protein once. The table has about 1.6 million distinct CDR3 sequences, about 35% seen once. Sequencing was performed on blood. The receptors come from a woman in her twenties or thirties in good health.

V gene TRBV2 combines with J gene TRBJ1-3; D remains unclear. Between the trimmed V and J ends, which lost 5 bases and 9 bases, there was a span of 5 bases. CDR1 and CDR2 from the germline V gene are SNHLY and FYNNEI. CDR3 length equals 10 residues. The CDR3 DNA reads as TGTGCCAGCAGTTCTGGCACCATATATTTT. Translation: CASSSGTIYF.

The V call is TRBV25-1, the J call TRBJ2-3, with TRBD1 matching 7 bases. CDR1 is MGHDK and CDR2 is SYGVNS in the germline V gene. Trimming took 7 bases from V and 0 from J; bases not matched to a gene: 10. The CDR3 is 16 amino acids. CDR3 DNA: TGTGCCAGCAAAGGGGGCTCTACGTGGAGCACAGATACGCAGTATTTT. Encoded protein: CASKGGSTWSTDTQYF.

This clonotype occurred a few times. The chain has TRBV7-9 and TRBJ2-7; perhaps TRBD2 as D (5 bases). Germline CDR1 is SEHNR and CDR2 is FQNEAQ (reference sequence). V lost 4 bases to trimming and J lost 0 bases, with 16 bases between them. The CDR3 extends over 16 amino acids. The CDR3 DNA is TGTGCCAGCAGCTGGTTGTCATCGGGGAACTCCTACGAGCAGTACTTC. Amino acids: CASSWLSSGNSYEQYF.

This clonotype was counted a single time. A much larger clonotype is one base distant, so this may be a read error. CDR3 nucleotide sequence: TGCAGTGCTAGAGATCGGCGAGGGAGCACTGAAGCTTTCTTT. Its translation: CSARDRRGSTEAFF. The V call is TRBV20-1, the J call TRBJ1-1; D is undetermined. Germline CDR1 reads DFQATT; CDR2 reads SNEGSKA (reference sequence). Trimming pared 0 bases from V and 4 bases from J, leaving 12 bases between. The CDR3 consists of 14 residues.

CDR3 nucleotides: TGTGCCAGCAACGCGGGTCAGGGGCATGGCTACACCTTC. This translates into CASNAGQGHGYTF. The V call is TRBV2, the J call TRBJ1-2, with TRBD1 as a possible D gene (6 bases). The germline gives CDR1 SNHLY, CDR2 FYNNEI. The CDR3 has 13 amino acids. Trimming shortened V by 7 bases and J by 6 bases, and 15 bases separated the two germline ends.

This clonotype showed up just once. At one of its ends the junction is not consistent with the germline gene, which may arise from a read error. The chain has TRBV27 and TRBJ2-5, with D possibly matching TRBD2 (5 bases). CDR3 length: 17 residues. Germline-derived CDR1 and CDR2 are MNHEY and SMNVEV (reference sequence). CDR3 sequence reads: CASSQTRGLRSREIQYF. The CDR3 DNA reads as TGTGCCAGCAGTCAAACCCGCGGACTCAGGAGCCGAGAGATCCAGTACTTC.

This clonotype was counted between two and nine times. The rearrangement joins TRBV7-2 to TRBJ2-3; a weak D match, TRBD1 (5 bases). CDR3 length: 15 residues. V lost 5 bases to trimming and J lost 4 bases, with 16 bases between them. CDR1 is SGHTA, CDR2 FQGNSA, per germline. The CDR3 loop reads CASSQRQWGADTQYF. CDR3 bases: TGTGCCAGCAGCCAACGACAGTGGGGCGCAGATACGCAGTATTTT. Together with reference TRBV7-2 and TRBJ2-3, the CDR3 gives the full variable domain: GAGVSQSPSNKVTEKGKDVELRCDPISGHTALYWYRQSLGQGLEFLIYFQGNSAPDKSGLPSDRFSAERTGGSVSTLTIQRTQQEDSAVYLCASSQRQWGADTQYFGPGTRLTVL.

This clonotype was detected only a few times. The chain couples TRBV5-1 to TRBJ2-5; the match to TRBD2 covers 10 bases. The V and J ends lost 4 bases and 5 bases, in that order; junction bases with no gene match: 5. CDR3 length equals 14 residues. Germline loops: CDR1 SGHRS, CDR2 YFSETQ. For the CDR3, the DNA is TGCGCCAGCAGCGCCGAACTAGCGGGGGAGACCCAGTACTTC. It translates to CASSAELAGETQYF.

This chain links TRBV14 with TRBJ2-1, with 8 bases lining up with TRBD1. V shed 4 bases and J 9 bases; nucleotides not matched to a gene: 14. Germline V gene lookup returns CDR1 SGHDN and CDR2 FVKESK. This CDR3 region has 16 residues. CDR3: CASSPTGGRELGEQFF. CDR3 coding DNA: TGTGCCAGCAGCCCTACAGGGGGGCGAGAGTTGGGTGAGCAGTTCTTC.

The V gene is TRBV20-1, the J gene TRBJ2-3, with a weak D call TRBD1 (5 bases). The CDR3 sequence is 11 residues long. The V gene lost 5 bases and the J gene lost 9 bases, with 12 bases spanning the gap. The germline gives CDR1 DFQATT, CDR2 SNEGSKA (reference sequence). The CDR3 spells CSAGRQNTQYF. The CDR3 region has the DNA TGCAGTGCTGGGCGACAGAACACGCAGTATTTT.

This clonotype was counted many times. The chain joins TRBV29-1 to TRBJ2-1, with a weak D call TRBD2 (7 bases). The CDR3 is 13 amino acids. Germline-derived CDR1 and CDR2 are SQVTM and ANQGSEA. Trimming shortened V by 4 bases and J by 8 bases, and 15 bases separated the two germline ends. Here the CDR3 reads CSVGFPGGYEQFF. The DNA for the CDR3 is TGCAGCGTTGGGTTTCCGGGGGGCTATGAGCAGTTCTTC.

V is TRBV15 and J is TRBJ2-3; tentative D call: TRBD2 (5 bases). The V gene's germline CDR1 is LNHNV and CDR2 YYDKDF (reference sequence). The ends were cut back, 5 bases at V and 3 bases at J, with 15 bases in the middle. The CDR3 spans 15 residues. This chain's CDR3 is CATSGQLERTDTQYF. The DNA of the CDR3 is TGTGCCACCAGCGGGCAACTAGAGAGGACAGATACGCAGTATTTT.

The chain links TRBV5-1 to TRBJ2-3; 8 positions agree with TRBD2. Germline CDR1 and CDR2: SGHRS and YFSETQ. This CDR3 is built from 15 residues. The V and J ends lost 0 bases and 4 bases, in that order; junction bases with no gene match: 4. For the CDR3, the DNA is TGCGCCAGCAGCTTGGAGGGGACTAGTCCAGATACGCAGTATTTT. Protein sequence: CASSLEGTSPDTQYF.

V usage is TRBV20-1 and J usage is TRBJ2-2; 8 positions match TRBD2. Germline CDR1 reads DFQATT; CDR2 reads SNEGSKA (reference sequence). The CDR3 loop spans 16 amino acids. The V gene end was trimmed by 6 bases and the J gene end by 0 bases; junction bases not matched to a gene: 9. CDR3 in amino acids: CSAYYWGLANTGELFF. The DNA of the CDR3 is TGCAGTGCGTATTACTGGGGACTAGCGAACACCGGGGAGCTGTTTTTT.